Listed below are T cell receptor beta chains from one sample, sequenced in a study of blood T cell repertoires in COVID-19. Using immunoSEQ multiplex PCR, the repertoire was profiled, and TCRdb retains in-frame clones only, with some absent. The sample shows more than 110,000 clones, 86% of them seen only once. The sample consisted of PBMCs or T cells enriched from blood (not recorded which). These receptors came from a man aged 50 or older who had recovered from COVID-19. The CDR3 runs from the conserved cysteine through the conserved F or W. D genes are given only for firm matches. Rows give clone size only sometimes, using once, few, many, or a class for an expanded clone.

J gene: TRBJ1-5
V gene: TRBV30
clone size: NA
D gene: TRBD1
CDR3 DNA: TGTGCCTGGGAGACAGGGTATGGGCAGCCCCAGCATTTT
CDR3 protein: CAWETGYGQPQHF

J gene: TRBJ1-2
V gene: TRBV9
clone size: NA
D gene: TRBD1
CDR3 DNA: TGTGCCAGCAGCGTAACAGGGGGAGGTAGCTATGGCTACACCTTC
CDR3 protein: CASSVTGGGSYGYTF

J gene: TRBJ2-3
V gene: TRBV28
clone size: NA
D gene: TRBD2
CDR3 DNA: TGTGCCAGCAGCTCCCGACTAGCGACAGATACGCAGTATTTT
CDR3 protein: CASSSRLATDTQYF

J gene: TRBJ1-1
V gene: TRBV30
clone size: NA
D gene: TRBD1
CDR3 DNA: TGTGCCTGGAGCCGACAGGGGAACACTGAAGCTTTCTTT
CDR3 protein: CAWSRQGNTEAFF

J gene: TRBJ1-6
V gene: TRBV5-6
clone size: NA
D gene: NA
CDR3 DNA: TGTGCCAGCAGCTTGAGATCAGGTGGCCCACCCCTCCACTTT
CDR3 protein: CASSLRSGGPPLHF

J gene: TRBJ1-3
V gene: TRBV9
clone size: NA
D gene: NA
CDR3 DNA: TGTGCCAGCAGCGTATGGGCGGGAGGCTCTGGAAACACCATATATTTT
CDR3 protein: CASSVWAGGSGNTIYF

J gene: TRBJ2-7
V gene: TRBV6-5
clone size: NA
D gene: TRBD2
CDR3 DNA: TGTGCCAGCAGTTCCAGCGGGACGTCCCTAGGGCAGTACTTC
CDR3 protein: CASSSSGTSLGQYF

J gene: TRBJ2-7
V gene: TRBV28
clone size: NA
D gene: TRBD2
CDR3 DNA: TGTGCCAGCAGTCTTCCATCTAGCGGGGCTTACGAGCAGTACTTC
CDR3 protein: CASSLPSSGAYEQYF

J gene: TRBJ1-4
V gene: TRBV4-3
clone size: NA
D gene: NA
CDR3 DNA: TGCGCCAGCAGCCACGTACATACCACAACTAATGAAAAACTGTTTTTT
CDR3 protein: CASSHVHTTTNEKLFF

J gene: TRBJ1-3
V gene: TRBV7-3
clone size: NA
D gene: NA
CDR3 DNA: TGTGCCAGCAGCCCAAGTAAATGGACTGTTCTGGGAAACACCATATATTTT
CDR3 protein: CASSPSKWTVLGNTIYF

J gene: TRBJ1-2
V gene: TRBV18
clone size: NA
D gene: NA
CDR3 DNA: TGTGCCAGCTCACCACAGGCGGTCCTGGAGGGCTACACCTTC
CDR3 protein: CASSPQAVLEGYTF

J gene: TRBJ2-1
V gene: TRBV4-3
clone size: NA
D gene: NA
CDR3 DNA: TGCGCCAGCAGCCAAGGGGCGGGTGAGCAGTTCTTC
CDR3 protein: CASSQGAGEQFF

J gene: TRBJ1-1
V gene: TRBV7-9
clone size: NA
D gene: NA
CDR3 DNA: TGTGCCAGCAGACAGGTGGGGTTAGGCACTGAAGCTTTCTTT
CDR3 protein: CASRQVGLGTEAFF

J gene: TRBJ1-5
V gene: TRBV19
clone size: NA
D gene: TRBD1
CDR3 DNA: TGTGCCAGTACCGCAAAAGCCAAACAGGGGGCCAATCAGCCCCAGCATTTT
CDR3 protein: CASTAKAKQGANQPQHF

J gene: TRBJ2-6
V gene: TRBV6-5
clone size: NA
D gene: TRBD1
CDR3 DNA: TGTGCCAGCAGTTCAGGGGGCTCACTTAACGTCCTGACTTTC
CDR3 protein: CASSSGGSLNVLTF

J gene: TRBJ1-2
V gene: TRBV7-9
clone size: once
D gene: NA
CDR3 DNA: TGTGCCAGCACCTATGCGGGGGAAAATGGCTACACCTTC
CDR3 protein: CASTYAGENGYTF

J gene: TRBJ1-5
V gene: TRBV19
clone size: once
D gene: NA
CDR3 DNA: TGTGCCAGTAGTATAGTCGGGGGTTCTGGGCAGCCCCAGCATTTT
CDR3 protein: CASSIVGGSGQPQHF

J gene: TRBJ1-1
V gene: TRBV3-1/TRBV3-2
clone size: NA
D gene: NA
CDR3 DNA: TGTGCCAGCAGCCAAGATAGGAGGGGCAACACTGAAGCTTTCTTT
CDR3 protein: CASSQDRRGNTEAFF

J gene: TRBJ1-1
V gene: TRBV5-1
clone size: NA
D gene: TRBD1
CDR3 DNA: TGCGCCAGCAGTCCCGATGTGACCTCGACAGGGAGGACTGAAGCTTTCTTT
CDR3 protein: CASSPDVTSTGRTEAFF

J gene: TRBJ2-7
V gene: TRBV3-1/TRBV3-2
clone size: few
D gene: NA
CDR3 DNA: TGTGCCAGCAGCCAAAATCCAACAGAAAACTACGAGCAGTACTTC
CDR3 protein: CASSQNPTENYEQYF

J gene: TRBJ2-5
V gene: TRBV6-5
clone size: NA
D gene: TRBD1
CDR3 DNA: TGTGCCAGCAGTCGGGACAGGGGTAGGGAGACCCAGTACTTC
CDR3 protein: CASSRDRGRETQYF

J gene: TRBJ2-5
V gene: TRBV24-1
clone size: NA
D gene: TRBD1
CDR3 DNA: TGTGCCACCAGTGATTTTGGGGGCTCGACAGGGGGGGAGACCCAGTACTTC
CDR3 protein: CATSDFGGSTGGETQYF

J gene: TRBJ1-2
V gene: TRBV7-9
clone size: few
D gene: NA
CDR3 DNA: TGTGCCAGCAGCTCGGATGACAGTAATTGGAATGGCTACACCTTC
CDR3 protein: CASSSDDSNWNGYTF

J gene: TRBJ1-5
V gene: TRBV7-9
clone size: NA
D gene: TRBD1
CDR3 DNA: TGTGCCAGCAGCCCGGGACAGGGGGTTAATAGCAATCAGCCCCAGCATTTT
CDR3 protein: CASSPGQGVNSNQPQHF

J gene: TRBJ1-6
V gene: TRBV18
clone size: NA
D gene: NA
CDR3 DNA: TGTGCCAGCTCACCAGCGGCAGGGCGGTTAGGGAATTCACCCCTCCACTTT
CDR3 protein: CASSPAAGRLGNSPLHF

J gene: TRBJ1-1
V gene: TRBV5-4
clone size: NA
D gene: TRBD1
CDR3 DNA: TGTGCCAGCAGCCAGCGACAGGGAGGCACTGAAGCTTTCTTT
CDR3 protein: CASSQRQGGTEAFF

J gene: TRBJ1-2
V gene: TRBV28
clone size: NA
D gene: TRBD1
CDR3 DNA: TGTGCCAGCAGTCTAGGTGGGACAGGCGGTTATGGCTACACCTTC
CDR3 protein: CASSLGGTGGYGYTF

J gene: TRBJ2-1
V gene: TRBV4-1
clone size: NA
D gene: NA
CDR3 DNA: TGCGCCAGCAGCCAAGATGCGGGGACAGCGAGCTCCTACAATGAGCAGTTCTTC
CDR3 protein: CASSQDAGTASSYNEQFF

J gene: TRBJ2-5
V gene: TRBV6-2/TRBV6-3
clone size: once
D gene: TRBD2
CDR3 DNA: TGTGCCAGCAGTTACCCCGGGACCGGGGGGAAGACCCAGTACTTC
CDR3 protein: CASSYPGTGGKTQYF

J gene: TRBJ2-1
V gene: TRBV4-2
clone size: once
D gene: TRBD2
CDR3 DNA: TGTGCCAGCAGCCAACAAATAGCGGGGCATTACTACAATGAGCAGTTCTTC
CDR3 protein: CASSQQIAGHYYNEQFF

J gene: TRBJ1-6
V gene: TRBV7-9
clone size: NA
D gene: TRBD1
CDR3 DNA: TGTGCCAGCAGCGCCGCACAGGGGTTTTATAATTCACCCCTCCACTTT
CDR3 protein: CASSAAQGFYNSPLHF

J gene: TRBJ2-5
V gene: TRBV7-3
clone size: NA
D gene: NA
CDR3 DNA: TGTGCCAGCAGCACGGGATTCCAAGAGACCCAGTACTTC
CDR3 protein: CASSTGFQETQYF

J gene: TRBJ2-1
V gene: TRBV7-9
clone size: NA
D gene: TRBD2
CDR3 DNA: TGTGCCAGCAGCTCCCCCCGGCGGGAGTTCTACAATGAGCAGTTCTTC
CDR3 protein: CASSSPRREFYNEQFF

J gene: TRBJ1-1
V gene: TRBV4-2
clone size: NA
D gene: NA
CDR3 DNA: TGTGCCAGCAGCCAACACCAAAGGTATAGCGAAGCTTTCTTT
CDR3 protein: CASSQHQRYSEAFF

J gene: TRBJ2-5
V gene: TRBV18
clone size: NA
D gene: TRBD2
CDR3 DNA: TGTGCCAGCTCACCACGACTAGCGGGAGGCCCGCTTGTCGAGACCCAGTACTTC
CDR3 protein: CASSPRLAGGPLVETQYF

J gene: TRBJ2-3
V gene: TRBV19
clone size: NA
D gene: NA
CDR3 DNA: TGTGCCAGTAGACGAGGGAGGATCACAGATACGCAGTATTTT
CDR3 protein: CASRRGRITDTQYF

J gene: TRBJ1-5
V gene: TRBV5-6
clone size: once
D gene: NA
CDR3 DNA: TGTGCCAGCAGCTTGTGGCAGGGGAATCAGCCCCAGCATTTT
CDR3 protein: CASSLWQGNQPQHF

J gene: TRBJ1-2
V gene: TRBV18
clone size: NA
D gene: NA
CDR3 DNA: TGTGCCAGCTCACCCGGGTCCCAGATAAACTATGGCTACACCTTC
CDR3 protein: CASSPGSQINYGYTF

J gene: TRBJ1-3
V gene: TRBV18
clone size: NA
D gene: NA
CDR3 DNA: TGTGCCAGCTCAGCAAGCCAGGGCCCCGTCTCTGGAAACACCATATATTTT
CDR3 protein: CASSASQGPVSGNTIYF

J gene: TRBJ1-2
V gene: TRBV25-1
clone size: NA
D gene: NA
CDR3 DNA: TGTGCCAGCAGGAGACAGAACTATGGCTACACCTTC
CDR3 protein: CASRRQNYGYTF

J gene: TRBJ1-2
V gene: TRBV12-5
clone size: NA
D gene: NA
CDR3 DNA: TGTGCTAGTGGTTTGGCCGGGGGAGGTTACTATGGCTACACCTTC
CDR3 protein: CASGLAGGGYYGYTF

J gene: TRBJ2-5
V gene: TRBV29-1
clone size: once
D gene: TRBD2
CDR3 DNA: TGCAGCGTTGACGGGGGGAACCAAGAGACCCAGTACTTC
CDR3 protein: CSVDGGNQETQYF

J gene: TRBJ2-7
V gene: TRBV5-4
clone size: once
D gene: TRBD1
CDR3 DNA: TGTGCCAGTTCACTAAGAGGGGGCCAATACGAGCAGTACTTC
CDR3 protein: CASSLRGGQYEQYF

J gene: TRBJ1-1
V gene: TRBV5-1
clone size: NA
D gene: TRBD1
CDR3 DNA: TGCGCCAGCAGCTTGGAAGGGACAGGGCTAGGCACTGAAGCTTTCTTT
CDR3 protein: CASSLEGTGLGTEAFF

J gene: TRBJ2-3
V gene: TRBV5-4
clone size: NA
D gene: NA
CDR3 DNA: TGTGCCAGCAGCGACGGACTATCAAGCACAGATACGCAGTATTTT
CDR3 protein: CASSDGLSSTDTQYF

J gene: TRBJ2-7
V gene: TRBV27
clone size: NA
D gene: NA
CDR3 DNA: TGTGCCAGCAGTCGACCGTCCCTAGCGCCCACCGAGCAGTACTTC
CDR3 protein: CASSRPSLAPTEQYF

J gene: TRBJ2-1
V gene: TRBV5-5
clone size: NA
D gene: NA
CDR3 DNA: TGTGCCAGCAGCTTGACCGGGACTCCCAACAATGAGCAGTTCTTC
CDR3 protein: CASSLTGTPNNEQFF

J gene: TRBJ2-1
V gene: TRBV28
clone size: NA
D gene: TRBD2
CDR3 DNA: TGTGCCAGCAGCCCCGGACTAGGATACTACAATGAGCAGTTCTTC
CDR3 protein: CASSPGLGYYNEQFF

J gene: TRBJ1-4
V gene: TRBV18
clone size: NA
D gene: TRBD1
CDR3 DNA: TGTGCCAGCTCACTCACCGGGACAGGGAATGAAAAACTGTTTTTT
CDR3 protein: CASSLTGTGNEKLFF

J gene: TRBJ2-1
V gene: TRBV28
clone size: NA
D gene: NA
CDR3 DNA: TGTGCCACCCGCGAGGGGGGGAGCAATGAGCAGTTCTTC
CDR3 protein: CATREGGSNEQFF

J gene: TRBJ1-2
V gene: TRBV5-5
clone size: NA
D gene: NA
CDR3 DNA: TGTGCCAGCAGCTCCTCACCCGGGATTAACTATGGCTACACCTTC
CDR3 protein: CASSSSPGINYGYTF

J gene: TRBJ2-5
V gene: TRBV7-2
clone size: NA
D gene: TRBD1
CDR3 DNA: TGTGCCAGCAGCTTAGTGAGGGGGCCGGGAGAGACCCAGTACTTC
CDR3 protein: CASSLVRGPGETQYF

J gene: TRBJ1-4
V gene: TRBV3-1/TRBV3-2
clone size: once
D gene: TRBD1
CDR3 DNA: TGTGCCAGCAGCCCTCGGGACAGGGGTGAAAAACTGTTTTTT
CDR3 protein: CASSPRDRGEKLFF

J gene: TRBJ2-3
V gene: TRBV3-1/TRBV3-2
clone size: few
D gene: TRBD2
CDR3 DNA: TGTGCCAGCAGCCTATCGCAGGGCGGGGGGGGAGATACGCAGTATTTT
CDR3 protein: CASSLSQGGGGDTQYF

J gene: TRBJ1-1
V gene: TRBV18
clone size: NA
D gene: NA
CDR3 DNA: TGTGCCAGCTCATTCCTACAGGGTGGGGACACTGAAGCTTTCTTT
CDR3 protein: CASSFLQGGDTEAFF